The 26 T cell receptor beta chains listed next were all sequenced from one sample in a study of CD4 and CD8 cells across lung adenocarcinoma regions. One entry per CDR3 protein, called by TCRdb with MiXCR from the PCR reads. Altogether fewer than 30,000 distinct CDR3 sequences are present, more than 45% being singletons, with the ten largest covering approximately 46%. Sequencing input: CD8+ T cells from the center of a lung tumor. These TCRs come from a male donor with lung adenocarcinoma. The CD4 and CD8 labels of this study may be unreliable.

The chain couples TRBV6-1 to TRBJ2-5; 11 nucleotides agree with TRBD2. Per the germline V gene, CDR1 is MNHNS and CDR2 is SASEGT. This CDR3 is built from 15 residues. After removal of 8 bases from V and 1 base from J, the junction contained 6 bases not matched to a gene. The CDR3 spells CASAILAGGQETQYF. The DNA of the CDR3 is TGTGCCAGCGCTATTCTAGCGGGAGGCCAAGAGACCCAGTACTTC.

The chain has TRBV27 and TRBJ2-2; D gene unclear. Germline-derived CDR1 and CDR2 are MNHEY and SMNVEV (reference sequence). The CDR3 has 14 amino acids. V was pared by 2 bases and J by 1 base, with 5 bases between. CDR3 nucleotides: TGTGCCAGCAGTTTAAGGGAGAACACCGGGGAGCTGTTTTTT. Its protein is CASSLRENTGELFF.

The sample holds many counts of this clonotype. V is TRBV7-2 and J is TRBJ1-1; D remains ambiguous. The CDR3 sequence is 12 residues long. In germline, CDR1 is SGHTA, CDR2 FQGNSA. The germline V and J ends were trimmed by 3 bases and 5 bases, with 7 bases remaining between them. CDR3 nucleotide sequence: TGTGCCAGCAGCTTCGTGGTAACTGAAGCTTTCTTT. This sequence encodes CASSFVVTEAFF.

CDR3 sequence: CASSLDGYEQYF. As DNA, the CDR3 is TGTGCCAGCAGCTTAGATGGCTACGAGCAGTACTTC. The J gene is TRBJ2-1, the V gene TRBV11-2; D is undetermined. The end of the DNA aligns better with TRBJ2-7, so the J call may be wrong. The CDR3 loop spans 12 amino acids. Germline V gene lookup returns CDR1 SGHAT and CDR2 FQNNGV.

The chain combines TRBV6-1 with TRBJ2-3; perhaps TRBD2 as D (7 bases). The DNA end favors TRBJ2-7, so the J call may be wrong. The CDR3 is 16 amino acids. Germline V gene sequence: CDR1 MNHNS, CDR2 SASEGT. The CDR3 sequence is CASGGSGGGGTDTQYF. In DNA, the CDR3 is TGTGCCAGCGGGGGGTCGGGGGGCGGCGGCACAGATACGCAGTACTTC.

This clonotype has at least ten counts. The V and J genes are TRBV7-6 and TRBJ2-1; D may be TRBD1 or TRBD2 (6 bases each). The CDR3 sequence is 16 residues long. Trimming took 2 bases from V and 9 from J, leaving 20 bases between them. Germline V lookup: CDR1 SGHVS, CDR2 FNYEAQ. This CDR3 reads CASSLQSSGLGAEQFF. The CDR3 region has the DNA TGTGCCAGCAGCTTACAATCAAGCGGGCTGGGGGCTGAGCAGTTCTTC. The full variable domain, in which reference TRBV7-6 and TRBJ2-1 provide the parts outside the CDR3, is GAGVSQSPRYKVTKRGQDVALRCDPISGHVSLYWYRQALGQGPEFLTYFNYEAQQDKSGLPNDRFSAERPEGSISTLTIQRTEQRDSAMYRCASSLQSSGLGAEQFFGPGTRLTVL.

The chain uses TRBV10-3 and TRBJ2-5, with D perhaps TRBD2 (7 bases). Per germline, CDR1 ENHRY and CDR2 SYGVKD. The CDR3 has 14 residues. Deletions cut 11 bases from V and 8 bases from J, with 24 bases between. The DNA of the CDR3 is TGTGCCGGGGTCGGGGGCGGGGGCCCAGATACCCAGTACTTC. Its protein is CAGVGGGGPDTQYF.

The sample holds many counts of this clonotype. This chain uses TRBV4-1 with TRBJ2-2; D ambiguous. The CDR3 has 14 amino acids. Germline lookup yields CDR1 MGHRA and CDR2 YSYEKL. Trimming pared 4 bases from V and 1 base from J, leaving 7 bases between. In DNA, the CDR3 is TGCGCCAGCAGCCCTCAGGAGAACACCGGGGAGCTGTTTTTT. Translation gives CASSPQENTGELFF.

The rearrangement joins TRBV4-1 to TRBJ1-2; D is unresolved. This CDR3 has 13 residues. V lost 2 bases, J lost 3 bases, and 7 bases lay in between. Germline V gene lookup returns CDR1 MGHRA and CDR2 YSYEKL. CDR3 protein: CASSQYPHYGYTF. CDR3 nucleotide sequence: TGCGCCAGCAGCCAATACCCCCACTATGGCTACACCTTC.

The chain is built from TRBV11-3 and TRBJ2-2, with D unresolved. Trimming cost V 5 bases and J 8 bases, with 12 bases left between them. This CDR3 region has 13 residues. Germline values: CDR1 SGHNT, CDR2 YENEEA. CDR3 sequence (DNA): TGTGCCAGCAGCCCAAGCACCGGAGGGGAGCTGTTTTTT. This codes for CASSPSTGGELFF. The whole variable domain, remainder taken from reference TRBV11-3 and TRBJ2-2, is EAGVVQSPRYKIIEKKQPVAFWCNPISGHNTLYWYLQNLGQGPELLIRYENEEAVDDSQLPKDRFSAERLKGVDSTLKIQPAELGDSAVYLCASSPSTGGELFFGEGSRLTVL.

The rearrangement joins TRBV6-1 to TRBJ2-2; D possibly corresponds to TRBD1 (8 bases). V was pared by 8 bases and J by 3 bases, with 22 bases between. This CDR3 has 17 amino acids. Germline CDR1 is MNHNS and CDR2 is SASEGT. The CDR3 sequence: CASRRTGGVADTGELFF. CDR3 bases: TGTGCCAGCCGACGAACAGGGGGGGTAGCGGACACCGGGGAGCTGTTTTTT.

This chain uses TRBV15 with TRBJ2-1, with D hard to call. This CDR3 spans 11 amino acids. Trimming removed 2 bases at V and 7 bases at J, with 3 bases between. Germline loops: CDR1 LNHNV, CDR2 YYDKDF (reference sequence). DNA for the CDR3: TGTGCCACCAGCAGACGGAATGAGCAGTTCTTC. Translation: CATSRRNEQFF. The full variable domain, with the rest looked up from reference TRBV15 and TRBJ2-1, is DAMVIQNPRYQVTQFGKPVTLSCSQTLNHNVMYWYQQKSSQAPKLLFHYYDKDFNNEADTPDNFQSRRPNTSFCFLDIRSPGLGDTAMYLCATSRRNEQFFGPGTRLTVL.

The chain combines TRBV6-5 with TRBJ2-4; tentatively, D is TRBD1 or TRBD2 (5 bases each). V gave up 4 bases and J gave up 13 bases, with 32 bases separating them. Germline V gene lookup returns CDR1 MNHEY and CDR2 SVGAGI. This CDR3 comprises 18 residues. CDR3 amino acids: CASSCSVPGLWAKNTQYF. The CDR3 bases are TGTGCCAGCAGTTGCAGCGTCCCGGGGCTGTGGGCCAAAAACACGCAGTACTTC.

In its sample, this clonotype ranks as medium-sized. This chain joins TRBV6-1 and TRBJ1-1; 8 bases map to TRBD1. Germline values: CDR1 MNHNS, CDR2 SASEGT. The ends lost 6 bases at V and 10 bases at J; junction bases unmatched: 7. CDR3 length: 12 amino acids. CDR3 loop: CASRTIQGGAFF. As DNA, the CDR3 is TGTGCCAGCAGGACGATACAGGGGGGAGCTTTCTTT.

In its sample, this clonotype ranks as medium-sized. The J gene is TRBJ1-6, the V gene TRBV6-1; tentative D call: TRBD1 (5 bases). This CDR3 has 12 residues. In germline, CDR1 is MNHNS, CDR2 SASEGT. The germline V and J ends were trimmed by 2 bases and 12 bases, with 8 bases remaining between them. This chain's CDR3 is CASSEFGGPLHF. In DNA, the CDR3 is TGTGCCAGCAGTGAATTTGGGGGACCCCTCCACTTT.

With regard to this clonotype: Compared with germline, one end of the junction differs, possibly owing to a read error. V gene TRBV6-1 combines with J gene TRBJ2-3; the D gene is possibly TRBD2 (7 bases). The germline V gene encodes CDR1 MNHNS and CDR2 SASEGT. CDR3 size: 17 residues. The CDR3 spells CASSAGRGGGVVDTQYF. The CDR3 DNA reads as TGTGCCAGCAGTGCGGGGAGGGGGGGCGGCGTCGTAGATACCCAGTACTTT.

As regards this clonotype: At one of its ends the junction is not consistent with the germline gene, which may arise from a read error. This sequence joins TRBV10-3 and TRBJ2-3, with TRBD2 matching over 7 bases. Germline V CDR1 and CDR2: ENHRY, SYGVKD. CDR3 length: 14 amino acids. CDR3 coding DNA: TGTGCCGGGAGCGGGGCCGGAGGCCAAGATACCCAGTATTTC. This gives the protein CAGSGAGGQDTQYF.

The CDR3, as DNA: TGCGCGGGCAGCGGGGGCTCAGCCCGAGCCTCCCAGTACTTC. The encoded protein is CAGSGGSARASQYF. The chain recombines TRBV5-1 with TRBJ2-1; 8 bases agree with TRBD2. The DNA end is more similar to TRBJ2-5, so the J call may be wrong. In germline, CDR1 is SGHRS, CDR2 YFSETQ. This CDR3 is 14 amino acids long.

The J gene is TRBJ2-4, the V gene TRBV10-3, with a weak D call TRBD2 (7 bases). Per germline, CDR1 ENHRY and CDR2 SYGVKD. CDR3 size: 14 residues. The CDR3: CGVGGLRAKNIQYF. As DNA, the CDR3 is TGTGGCGTCGGGGGGCTGCGAGCCAAAAACATTCAGTACTTC.

At least ten counts were recorded for this clonotype. This chain links TRBV12-3 or TRBV12-4 with TRBJ2-3; D perhaps matches TRBD2 (6 bases). Trimming stripped 2 bases from V and 3 bases from J, with 12 bases between. The CDR3 runs 15 residues. Here the CDR3 reads CASSLRRRETDTQYF. CDR3 bases: TGTGCCAGCAGTTTACGTAGGAGGGAAACAGATACGCAGTATTTT.

The V and J genes are TRBV5-8 and TRBJ2-1; D is unresolved. The J call may be faulty, since TRBJ2-5 better matches the DNA end. Germline loops: CDR1 SGHTS, CDR2 YDEGEE. This CDR3 is built from 14 residues. This CDR3 reads CASSLVVGGETQYF. The DNA for the CDR3 is TGTGCCAGCAGCTTGGTGGTCGGTGGGGAGACCCAGTACTTC.

This chain links TRBV6-1 with TRBJ2-3; weak D call: TRBD2 (6 bases). This CDR3 has 15 residues. Germline CDR1 reads MNHNS; CDR2 reads SASEGT. The V end was cut by 6 bases, the J end by 9 bases, with 22 bases between. This CDR3 reads CASSGRPEGTETQYF. CDR3 in DNA: TGTGCCAGCAGCGGACGGCCGGAGGGGACCGAGACGCAGTATTTT.

This clonotype has a count of ten or more. The chain has TRBV6-5 and TRBJ2-5; 7 bases are shared with TRBD2. In germline, CDR1 is MNHEY, CDR2 SVGAGI. CDR3 length: 14 residues. Trimming removed 2 bases from V and 4 bases from J; junction bases left unmatched: 4. CDR3 sequence: CASSYAGVGETQYF. The CDR3 DNA is TGTGCCAGCAGTTACGCGGGAGTGGGAGAGACCCAGTACTTC.

The rearrangement uses TRBV7-2 and TRBJ1-3, with D perhaps matching TRBD1 (5 bases). The CDR3 runs 15 residues. CDR1 and CDR2 (germline): SGHTA, FQGNSA. Trimming cost V 0 bases and J 1 base, with 7 bases left between them. This chain's CDR3 is CASSLAPGSGNTIYF. Here the CDR3 DNA reads TGTGCCAGCAGCTTAGCGCCAGGGTCTGGAAACACCATATATTTT.

The chain combines TRBV20-1 with TRBJ1-2; a possible D gene is TRBD1 (6 bases). Germline assignment: CDR1 DFQATT and CDR2 SNEGSKA (reference sequence). The CDR3 has 12 residues. The V end lost 5 bases, the J end lost 4 bases, and 11 bases lay between the germline ends. CDR3 coding DNA: TGCAGTGCTGTACAGGGAACCTATGGCTACACCTTC. This encodes CSAVQGTYGYTF.

This clonotype has a handful of counts. The rearrangement links TRBV6-1 to TRBJ2-1, with TRBD2 matching over 11 bases. The length of the CDR3 is 17 residues. The germline V gene encodes CDR1 MNHNS and CDR2 SASEGT. The ends lost 5 bases at V and 5 bases at J; junction bases unmatched: 11. CDR3 amino acids: CASSQRQTSGSNNEQFF. DNA of the CDR3: TGTGCCAGCAGTCAACGGCAAACTAGCGGGAGTAACAATGAGCAGTTCTTC.